This T cell receptor (delta chain) was captured in a study of gamma-delta chains in newborns, infants, children. As for the study in general: Microbial exposure reportedly drives polyclonal innate γδ T cell expansion after birth.

CDR3 length equals 15 residues. The germline V gene has CDR1 GEAIGNYY and CDR2 EKD. V was clipped by 0 bases and J by 4 bases; unmatched bases: 1. TCRdb redid the clone calls on the reads with CATT. The sample records about 10,000 delta-chain clones, approximately 8.2% being singletons. With respect to this clone: This CDR3 is also generated by other DNA sequences in the sample.

The chain uses TRDV2 and TRDJ2; 10 positions agree with TRDD3. The specimen sequenced was blood. The source of this sequence is a child who was a newborn, infant or young child, either healthy, febrile or measles-vaccinated (not recorded which). For the CDR3, the DNA is TGTGCCTGTGACACCGTGGGGGATACGACAGCACAACTCTTCTTT. Protein: CACDTVGDTTAQLFF.